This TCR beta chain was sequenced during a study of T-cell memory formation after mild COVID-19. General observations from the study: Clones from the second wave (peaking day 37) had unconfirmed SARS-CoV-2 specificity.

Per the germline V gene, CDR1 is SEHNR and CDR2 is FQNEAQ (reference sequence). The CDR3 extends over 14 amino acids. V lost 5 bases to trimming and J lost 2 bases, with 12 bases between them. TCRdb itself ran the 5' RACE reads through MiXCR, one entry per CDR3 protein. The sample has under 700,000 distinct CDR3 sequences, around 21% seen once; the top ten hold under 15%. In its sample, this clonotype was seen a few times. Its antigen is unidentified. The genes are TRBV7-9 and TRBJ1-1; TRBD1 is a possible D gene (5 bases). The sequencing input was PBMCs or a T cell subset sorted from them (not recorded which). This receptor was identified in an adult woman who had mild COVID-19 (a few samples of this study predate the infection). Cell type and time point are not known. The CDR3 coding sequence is TGTGCCAGCAGCCCAAGGGGACTTAACACTGAAGCTTTCTTT. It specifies CASSPRGLNTEAFF.